This TCR beta chain was identified during a study of T cell changes during pregnancy in multiple sclerosis. The V and J ends lost 2 bases and 8 bases respectively, with 19 bases between them. Germline V CDR1 and CDR2: SGHAT, FQNNGV. This CDR3 has 16 amino acids. Only in-frame clones appear in the TCRdb table, and some are missing; sequencing was by immunoSEQ multiplex PCR. This sample has approximately 38,000 clones, with more than 85% found just once. The sample consisted of CD8+ T cells from peripheral blood mononuclear cells, taken in the third trimester of pregnancy. This TCR came from a female donor with multiple sclerosis, enrolled in a pregnancy study. The chain is built from TRBV11-2 and TRBJ2-1, with no clear D. CDR3 sequence: CASSLMWLGQPHEQFF. CDR3 sequence (DNA): TGTGCCAGCAGCTTAATGTGGCTAGGCCAGCCCCATGAGCAGTTCTTC.